This T cell receptor beta chain stems from a study of OX40 agonist ivuxolimab in advanced cancers. Between the trimmed V and J ends, which lost 4 bases and 7 bases, there was a span of 15 bases. This CDR3 comprises 14 residues. Germline V gene lookup returns CDR1 SGHRS and CDR2 YFSETQ. Repertoires were generated with immunoSEQ multiplex PCR, while TCRdb's copy carries only in-frame clones and drops some. This sample has about 82,000 clones, with just over 85% found just once. The clonotype originates from an adult with an advanced solid tumor such as melanoma, head and neck, liver or kidney cancer. The chain has TRBV5-1 and TRBJ1-5; no firm D call. The material sequenced was CD4+ or CD8+ T cells sorted from blood, taken in a trial of the OX40 agonist ivuxolimab. CDR3 in amino acids: CASSPEGRTQPQHF. CDR3 bases: TGCGCCAGCAGCCCCGAGGGCCGAACCCAGCCCCAGCATTTT.